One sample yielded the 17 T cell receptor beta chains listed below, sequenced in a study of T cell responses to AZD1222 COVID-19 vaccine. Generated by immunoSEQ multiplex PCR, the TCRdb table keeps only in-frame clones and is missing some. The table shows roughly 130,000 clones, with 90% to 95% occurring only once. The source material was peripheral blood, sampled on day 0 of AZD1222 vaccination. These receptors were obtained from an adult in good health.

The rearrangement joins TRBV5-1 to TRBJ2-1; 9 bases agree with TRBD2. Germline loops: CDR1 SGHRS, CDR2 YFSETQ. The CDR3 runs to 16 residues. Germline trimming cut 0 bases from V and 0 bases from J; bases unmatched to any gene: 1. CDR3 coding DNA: TGCGCCAGCAGCTTGGGGACTAGCGCCTCCTACAATGAGCAGTTCTTC. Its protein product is CASSLGTSASYNEQFF.

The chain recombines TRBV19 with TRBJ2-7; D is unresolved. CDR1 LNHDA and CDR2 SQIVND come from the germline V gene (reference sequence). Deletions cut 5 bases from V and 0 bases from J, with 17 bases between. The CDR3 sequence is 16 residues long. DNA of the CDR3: TGTGCCAGTAGTCCCCTTGGTTCTCTGAGCTCCTACGAGCAGTACTTC. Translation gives CASSPLGSLSSYEQYF.

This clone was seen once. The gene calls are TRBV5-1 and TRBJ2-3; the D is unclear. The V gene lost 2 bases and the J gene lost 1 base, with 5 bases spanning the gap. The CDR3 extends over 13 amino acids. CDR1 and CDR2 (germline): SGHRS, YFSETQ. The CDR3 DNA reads TGCGCCAGCAGCTTTAGCCGCACAGATACGCAGTATTTT. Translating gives CASSFSRTDTQYF. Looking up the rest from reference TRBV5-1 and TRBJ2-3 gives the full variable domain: KAGVTQTPRYLIKTRGQQVTLSCSPISGHRSVSWYQQTPGQGLQFLFEYFSETQRNKGNFPGRFSGRQFSNSRSEMNVSTLELGDSALYLCASSFSRTDTQYFGPGTRLTVL.

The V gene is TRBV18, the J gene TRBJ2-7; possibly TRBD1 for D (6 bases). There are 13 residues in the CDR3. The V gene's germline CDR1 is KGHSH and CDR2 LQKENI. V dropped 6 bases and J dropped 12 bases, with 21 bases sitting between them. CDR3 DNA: TGTGCCAGCTCCCATACTCCGGGACATGAGTCGTACTTC. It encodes CASSHTPGHESYF.

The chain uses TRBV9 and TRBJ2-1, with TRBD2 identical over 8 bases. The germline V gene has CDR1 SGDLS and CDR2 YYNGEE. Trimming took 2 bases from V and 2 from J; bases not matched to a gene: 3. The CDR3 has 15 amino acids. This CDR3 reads CASSVTSGPYNEQFF. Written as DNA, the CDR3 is TGTGCCAGCAGCGTCACTAGCGGACCCTACAATGAGCAGTTCTTC.

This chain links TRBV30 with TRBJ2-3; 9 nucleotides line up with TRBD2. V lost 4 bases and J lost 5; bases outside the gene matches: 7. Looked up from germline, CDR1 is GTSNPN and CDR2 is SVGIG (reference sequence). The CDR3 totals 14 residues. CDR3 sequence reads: CAWTVAGGLDTQYF. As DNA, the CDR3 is TGTGCCTGGACAGTCGCGGGAGGGCTAGATACGCAGTATTTT.

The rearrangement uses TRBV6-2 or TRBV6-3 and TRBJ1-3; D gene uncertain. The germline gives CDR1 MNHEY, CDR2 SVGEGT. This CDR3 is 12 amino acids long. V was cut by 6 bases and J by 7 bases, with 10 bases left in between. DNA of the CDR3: TGTGCCAGCAGCCGCGTTGAGAACACCATATATTTT. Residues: CASSRVENTIYF.

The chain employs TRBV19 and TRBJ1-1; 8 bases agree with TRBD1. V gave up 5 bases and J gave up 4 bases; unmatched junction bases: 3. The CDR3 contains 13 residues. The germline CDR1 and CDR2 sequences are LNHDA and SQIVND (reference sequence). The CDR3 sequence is CASSGRGPTEAFF. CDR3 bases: TGTGCCAGTAGTGGCAGGGGGCCCACTGAAGCTTTCTTT.

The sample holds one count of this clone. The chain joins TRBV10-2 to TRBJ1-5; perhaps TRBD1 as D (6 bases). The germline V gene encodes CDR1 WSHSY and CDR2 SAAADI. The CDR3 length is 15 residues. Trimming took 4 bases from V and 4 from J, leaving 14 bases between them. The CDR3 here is CASSAPGAPNQPQHF. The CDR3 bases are TGCGCCAGCAGTGCCCCGGGGGCCCCGAATCAGCCCCAGCATTTT.

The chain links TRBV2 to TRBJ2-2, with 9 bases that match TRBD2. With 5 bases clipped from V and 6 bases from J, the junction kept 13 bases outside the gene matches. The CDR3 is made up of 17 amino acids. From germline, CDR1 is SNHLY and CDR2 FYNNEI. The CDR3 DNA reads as TGTGCCAGCAGTACGGAAATTAGCGGGAGTTTGTCCGGGGAGCTGTTTTTT. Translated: CASSTEISGSLSGELFF.

The CDR3 region has the DNA TGTGCCAGCAGCGTAGGGCTAGCGGGGGTCAATGAGCAGTTCTTC. It yields the protein CASSVGLAGVNEQFF. This rearrangement joins TRBV9 to TRBJ2-1; TRBD2 agrees at 10 bases. CDR3 size: 15 residues. Per the germline V gene, CDR1 is SGDLS and CDR2 is YYNGEE. V shed 0 bases and J 6 bases; nucleotides not matched to a gene: 3.

As DNA, the CDR3 is TGTGCCAGCAGCCAAGGCTTTAGCGGGAGGGGGAATGAGCAGTTCTTC. This translates into CASSQGFSGRGNEQFF. The genes are TRBV3-1 (or the pseudogene TRBV3-2) and TRBJ2-1, with 11 bases lining up with TRBD2. V dropped 1 base and J dropped 7; count of bases not matched to a gene: 6. Germline CDR1 and CDR2: LGHDT and YNNKEL (reference sequence). CDR3 size: 16 residues.

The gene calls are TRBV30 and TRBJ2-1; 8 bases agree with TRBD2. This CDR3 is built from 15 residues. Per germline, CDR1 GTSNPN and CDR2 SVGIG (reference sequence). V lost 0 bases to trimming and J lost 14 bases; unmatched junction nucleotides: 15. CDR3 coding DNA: TGTGCCTGGAGTGTCCGGAATAAGGCGGGAGGTGGGGAGTTCTTC. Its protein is CAWSVRNKAGGGEFF.

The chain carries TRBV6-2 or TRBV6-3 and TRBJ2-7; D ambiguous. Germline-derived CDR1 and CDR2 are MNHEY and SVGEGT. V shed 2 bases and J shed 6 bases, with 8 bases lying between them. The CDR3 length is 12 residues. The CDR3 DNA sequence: TGTGCCAGCAGTTACCCTAATTTCGAGCAGTACTTC. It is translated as CASSYPNFEQYF.

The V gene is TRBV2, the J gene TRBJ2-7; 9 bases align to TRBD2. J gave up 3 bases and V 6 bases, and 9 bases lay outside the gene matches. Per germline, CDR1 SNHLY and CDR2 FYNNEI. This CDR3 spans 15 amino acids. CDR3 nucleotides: TGTGCCAGCAGAGCCGGTCTAGCGGGAAACTACGAGCAGTACTTC. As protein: CASRAGLAGNYEQYF.

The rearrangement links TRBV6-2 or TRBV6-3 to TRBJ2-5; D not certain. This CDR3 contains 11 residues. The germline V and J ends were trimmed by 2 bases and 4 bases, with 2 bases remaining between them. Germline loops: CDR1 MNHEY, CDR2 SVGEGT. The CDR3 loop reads CASSYGETQYF. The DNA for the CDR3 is TGTGCCAGCAGTTACGGAGAGACCCAGTACTTC.

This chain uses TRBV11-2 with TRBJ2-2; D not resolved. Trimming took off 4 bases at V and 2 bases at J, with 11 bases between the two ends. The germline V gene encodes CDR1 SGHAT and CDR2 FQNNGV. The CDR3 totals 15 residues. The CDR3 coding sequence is TGTGCCAGCAGCTCTCCGTGGCACAACACCGGGGAGCTGTTTTTT. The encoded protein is CASSSPWHNTGELFF.